Below are 13 T cell receptor beta chains sequenced from a single sample in a study of T cells in Graves' hyperthyroidism and ophthalmopathy. The investigators amplified TCR beta CDR3 regions from RNA transcripts. Researchers ran a first-round RT-PCR on the TCR CDR3 using the HTBI primer set. MiXCR was run by TCRdb on the multiplex PCR reads, yielding one entry per CDR3 protein. The profile shows about 520,000 distinct CDR3 sequences, around 24% of them singletons. The source material was blood. These receptors originate from a woman under 40 with Graves' ophthalmopathy.

There are many counts of this clonotype. V usage is TRBV29-1 and J usage is TRBJ1-1; D not resolved. Germline V gene sequence: CDR1 SQVTM, CDR2 ANQGSEA. Trimming took 3 bases from V and 13 from J, leaving 21 bases between them. The CDR3 is 13 residues long. CDR3 sequence: CSVDVQVVPGGFF. The CDR3 nucleotides are TGCAGCGTTGACGTTCAGGTAGTCCCGGGCGGTTTCTTT.

This clonotype was counted only a few times. The chain recombines TRBV4-1 with TRBJ1-2; D call uncertain. Trimming pared 2 bases from V and 3 bases from J, leaving 13 bases between. In germline, CDR1 is MGHRA, CDR2 YSYEKL. The CDR3 is 15 amino acids. Here the CDR3 reads CASSQSGKSDYGYTF. The CDR3 nucleotides are TGCGCCAGCAGCCAATCGGGAAAGAGCGACTATGGCTACACCTTC.

This clonotype was seen ten or more times. The chain links TRBV11-3 to TRBJ2-5; either TRBD1 or TRBD2 may fit D (5 bases each). Germline V lookup: CDR1 SGHNT, CDR2 YENEEA. This CDR3 has 18 amino acids. Trimming removed 1 base at V and 4 bases at J, with 22 bases between. In nucleotides, the CDR3 is TGTGCCAGCAGCTTAGTCGGATACGGGACCACCGCGGCAGAGACCCAGTACTTC. Amino acids: CASSLVGYGTTAAETQYF.

This chain joins TRBV2 and TRBJ2-2; unclear D gene. V lost 8 bases to trimming and J lost 7 bases, with 8 bases between them. CDR3 length equals 11 residues. Germline values: CDR1 SNHLY, CDR2 FYNNEI. CDR3 loop: CASVWHGELFF. The CDR3 DNA is TGTGCCAGCGTCTGGCACGGGGAGCTGTTTTTT.

The table lists this clonotype with a few counts. The chain is built from TRBV30 and TRBJ1-2; tentatively, D is TRBD1 (6 bases). Trimming removed 4 bases from V and 1 base from J, with 10 bases in between. Germline lookup yields CDR1 GTSNPN and CDR2 SVGIG (reference sequence). CDR3 length: 13 residues. CDR3 loop: CAWTADSNYGYTF. For the CDR3, the DNA is TGTGCCTGGACCGCGGACAGTAACTATGGCTACACCTTC.

The V gene is TRBV15, the J gene TRBJ1-2, with 7 bases that match TRBD1. CDR3 length equals 16 residues. CDR1 and CDR2 from the germline V gene are LNHNV and YYDKDF (reference sequence). V lost 0 bases and J lost 2; bases outside the gene matches: 6. CDR3 in DNA: TGTGCCACCAGCAGAGATCGACAGGGACCAAACTATGGCTACACCTTC. This codes for CATSRDRQGPNYGYTF.

This clonotype was seen many times. This chain links TRBV28 with TRBJ1-5, with 9 bases matching TRBD1. Germline CDR1 is MDHEN and CDR2 is SYDVKM. After removal of 6 bases from V and 8 bases from J, the junction contained 11 bases not matched to a gene. The CDR3 sequence is 15 residues long. CDR3: CASSSITGGTEPQHF. Here the CDR3 DNA reads TGTGCCAGCAGCTCCATTACAGGGGGCACAGAGCCCCAGCATTTT.

This clonotype was picked up many times. This chain joins TRBV11-1 and TRBJ2-2; tentative D call: TRBD2 (6 bases). CDR3 size: 17 residues. Trimming stripped 2 bases from V and 6 bases from J, with 19 bases between. Germline V lookup: CDR1 SGHAT, CDR2 FQDESV (reference sequence). The DNA for the CDR3 is TGTGCCAGCAGCTTAAACCGGGACTTCCTCTTGGCCGGGGAGCTGTTTTTT. It codes for CASSLNRDFLLAGELFF.

This clonotype was found many times. The chain carries TRBV6-2 or TRBV6-3 and TRBJ2-2; tentatively, D is TRBD1 (6 bases). CDR1 and CDR2 from the germline V gene are MNHEY and SVGEGT. Trimming removed 2 bases from V and 3 bases from J, with 7 bases in between. The CDR3 is made up of 14 amino acids. CDR3 bases: TGTGCCAGCAGTTACAGGGGGTACACCGGGGAGCTGTTTTTT. Its protein is CASSYRGYTGELFF.

The chain combines TRBV27 with TRBJ1-1; tentatively, D is TRBD1 (5 bases). Between the trimmed V and J ends, which lost 3 bases and 8 bases, there was a span of 10 bases. The germline gives CDR1 MNHEY, CDR2 SMNVEV (reference sequence). This CDR3 is 12 amino acids long. The CDR3 nucleotides are TGTGCCAGCAGTTTTGTGAAGGGGGAAGCTTTCTTT. Encoded protein: CASSFVKGEAFF.

CDR3 loop: CASSLAGGMPEAFF. The CDR3 nucleotides read TGTGCCAGCAGTTTGGCAGGGGGCATGCCTGAAGCTTTCTTT. This chain uses TRBV12-3 or TRBV12-4 with TRBJ1-1, with 8 nucleotides matching TRBD1. V was clipped by 3 bases and J by 6 bases; unmatched bases: 6. The CDR3 is 14 amino acids.

The DNA of the CDR3 is TGCGCCAGCAGCTTGGTATCGCGGGAGGACTCCTACGAGCAGTACTTC. Protein product: CASSLVSREDSYEQYF. The J gene is TRBJ2-7, the V gene TRBV5-1; 8 positions match TRBD2. V was pared by 0 bases and J by 0 bases, with 5 bases of the junction left unmatched. Germline V lookup: CDR1 SGHRS, CDR2 YFSETQ. The CDR3 runs 16 residues. Drawing the rest from reference TRBV5-1 and TRBJ2-7, the complete variable domain is KAGVTQTPRYLIKTRGQQVTLSCSPISGHRSVSWYQQTPGQGLQFLFEYFSETQRNKGNFPGRFSGRQFSNSRSEMNVSTLELGDSALYLCASSLVSREDSYEQYFGPGTRLTVT.

This clonotype was picked up one time. This rearrangement joins TRBV19 to TRBJ2-7; the match to TRBD1 covers 9 bases. CDR3 size: 16 residues. Germline lookup yields CDR1 LNHDA and CDR2 SQIVND (reference sequence). V was pared by 4 bases and J by 3 bases, with 10 bases of the junction left unmatched. The CDR3 bases are TGTGCCAGTAGTAGGGCGGACAGGGGTCGGTACTACGAGCAGTACTTC. Encoded protein: CASSRADRGRYYEQYF. Supplemented by reference TRBV19 and TRBJ2-7, the full variable domain reads DGGITQSPKYLFRKEGQNVTLSCEQNLNHDAMYWYRQDPGQGLRLIYYSQIVNDFQKGDIAEGYSVSREKKESFPLTVTSAQKNPTAFYLCASSRADRGRYYEQYFGPGTRLTVT.